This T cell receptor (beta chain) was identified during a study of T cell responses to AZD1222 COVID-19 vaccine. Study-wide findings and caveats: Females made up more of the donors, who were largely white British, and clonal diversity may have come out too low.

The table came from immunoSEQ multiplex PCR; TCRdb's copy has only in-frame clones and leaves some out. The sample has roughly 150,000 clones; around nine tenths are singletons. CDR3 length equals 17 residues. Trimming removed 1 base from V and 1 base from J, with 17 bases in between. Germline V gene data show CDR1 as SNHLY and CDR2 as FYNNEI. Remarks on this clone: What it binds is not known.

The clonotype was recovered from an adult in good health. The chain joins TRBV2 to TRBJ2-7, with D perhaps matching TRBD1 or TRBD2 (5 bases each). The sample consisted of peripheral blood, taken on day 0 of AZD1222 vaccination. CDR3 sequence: CASSEGIGGTASYEQYF. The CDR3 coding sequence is TGTGCCAGCAGTGAAGGAATTGGTGGGACGGCTTCCTACGAGCAGTACTTC.